The 31 T cell receptor beta chains presented below share a single source sample, sequenced in a study of neurological immune-mediated disorders. The time point was: longitudinal time-point 2. From the 5' RACE reads, TCRdb called clonotypes with MiXCR, one entry per CDR3 protein. The repertoire includes fewer than 60,000 distinct CDR3 sequences, 10% to 15% of them detected once, and under 5% sits in the top ten. Source material: PBMCs. Receptor source: a male donor with HTLV-1-associated myelopathy (HAM/TSP).

This clonotype came up many times. The chain combines TRBV5-1 with TRBJ1-6, with TRBD1 matching 7 bases. V trimming: 4 bases; J trimming: 5 bases; junction bases outside the gene matches: 9. This CDR3 has 16 residues. The germline V gene encodes CDR1 SGHRS and CDR2 YFSETQ. The CDR3 region is CASSEAGQTNNSPLHF. The CDR3 region has the DNA TGCGCCAGCAGCGAAGCGGGACAGACGAATAATTCACCCCTCCACTTT.

This clonotype was seen ten or more times. This chain joins TRBV9 and TRBJ2-1; D is unclear. CDR3 length equals 12 residues. Germline V gives CDR1 SGDLS, CDR2 YYNGEE. V was pared by 0 bases and J by 11 bases, with 9 bases between. The CDR3 is CASSVGNEQQFF. CDR3 bases: TGTGCCAGCAGCGTAGGCAATGAGCAGCAGTTCTTC.

This clonotype was detected many times. The chain uses TRBV7-9 and TRBJ2-5; D is perhaps TRBD2 (5 bases). This CDR3 region has 13 residues. Germline V gene sequence: CDR1 SEHNR, CDR2 FQNEAQ (reference sequence). Deletions cut 8 bases from V and 5 bases from J, with 15 bases between. CDR3 DNA sequence: TGTGCCAGCTGCCAGGTTGCGGGTGAGACCCAGTACTTC. It is translated as CASCQVAGETQYF. Filled out from reference TRBV7-9 and TRBJ2-5, the complete variable domain reads DTGVSQNPRHKITKRGQNVTFRCDPISEHNRLYWYRQTLGQGPEFLTYFQNEAQLEKSRLLSDRFSAERPKGSFSTLEIQRTEQGDSAMYLCASCQVAGETQYFGPGTRLLVL.

This clonotype has at least ten counts. The J gene is TRBJ1-3, the V gene TRBV29-1; no definite D call. This CDR3 is 13 amino acids long. Germline V lookup: CDR1 SQVTM, CDR2 ANQGSEA. The V end lost 5 bases, the J end lost 0 bases, and 8 bases lay between the germline ends. The DNA of the CDR3 is TGCAGCGTTTCACCGAGCTCTGGAAACACCATATATTTT. The encoded protein is CSVSPSSGNTIYF.

The chain is built from TRBV7-3 and TRBJ2-7; TRBD1 agrees at 10 bases. Per germline, CDR1 SGHTA and CDR2 FQGTGA. CDR3 length: 15 amino acids. The trim removed 1 base at V and 2 bases at J, leaving 2 bases unmatched. The CDR3, as DNA: TGTGCCAGCAGCTTAAAGGGACAGGGGACCTACGAGCAGTACTTC. This codes for CASSLKGQGTYEQYF. The entire variable domain, with the rest obtained from reference TRBV7-3 and TRBJ2-7, is as follows: GAGVSQTPSNKVTEKGKYVELRCDPISGHTALYWYRQSLGQGPEFLIYFQGTGAADDSGLPNDRFFAVRPEGSVSTLKIQRTERGDSAVYLCASSLKGQGTYEQYFGPGTRLTVT.

For this clonotype: Its ends do not fully match the called genes, so a read error is possible. The chain couples TRBV18 to TRBJ2-1; 9 positions agree with TRBD1. The CDR3 has 16 residues. CDR1 is KGHSH, CDR2 LQKENI, per germline. DNA for the CDR3: TGTGCCAGCTCACGATCGGACAGGGGCAAATCCAATGGGCAGTTCTTC. The encoded protein is CASSRSDRGKSNGQFF.

The table lists this clonotype with many counts. The CDR3 sequence: CASTGTESSGANVLTF. Here the CDR3 DNA reads TGTGCCAGCACCGGGACAGAATCCTCTGGGGCCAACGTCCTGACTTTC. This chain joins TRBV5-4 and TRBJ2-6; 7 bases are shared with TRBD1. The CDR3 is 16 residues long. The germline CDR1 and CDR2 sequences are SGHNT and YYREEE (reference sequence). Trimming took 6 bases from V and 0 from J; bases not matched to a gene: 6.

This clonotype occurred a few times. The rearrangement joins TRBV20-1 to TRBJ2-1, with 13 bases matching TRBD2. CDR3 size: 17 residues. CDR1 and CDR2 from the germline V gene are DFQATT and SNEGSKA (reference sequence). The V and J ends lost 4 bases and 0 bases, in that order; junction bases with no gene match: 6. The CDR3: CSAKTSGGDSSYNEQFF. CDR3 bases: TGCAGTGCTAAAACTAGCGGGGGGGACAGCTCCTACAATGAGCAGTTCTTC.

This clonotype has at least ten counts. J is TRBJ2-3 and V is TRBV20-1; tentatively, D is TRBD1 or TRBD2 (5 bases each). CDR1 and CDR2 (germline): DFQATT, SNEGSKA (reference sequence). Trimming shortened V by 6 bases and J by 4 bases, and 26 bases separated the two germline ends. The length of the CDR3 is 17 residues. The CDR3 here is CSATPGRTGSMADTQYF. The CDR3 coding sequence is TGCAGTGCCACCCCGGGACGCACGGGATCGATGGCAGATACGCAGTATTTT.

This clonotype came up many times. The chain carries TRBV20-1 and TRBJ2-1, with 9 bases lining up with TRBD1. Germline V gene data show CDR1 as DFQATT and CDR2 as SNEGSKA (reference sequence). The CDR3 spans 13 residues. Unmatched junction bases numbered 7, after V lost 1 base and J lost 12 bases. The CDR3 DNA sequence: TGCAGTGCTAGAGCAACCGGGACAGGGTTGCAGTTCTTC. Protein product: CSARATGTGLQFF.

In its sample, this clonotype was seen many times. The V and J genes are TRBV5-1 and TRBJ2-5; no clear D. The V end was cut by 4 bases, the J end by 0 bases, with 10 bases between. The CDR3 runs to 14 residues. From germline, CDR1 is SGHRS and CDR2 YFSETQ. CDR3 nucleotides: TGCGCCAGCAGCCCCCTCGGAGACCAAGAGACCCAGTACTTC. It translates to CASSPLGDQETQYF. Full variable domain (missing parts from reference TRBV5-1 and TRBJ2-5): KAGVTQTPRYLIKTRGQQVTLSCSPISGHRSVSWYQQTPGQGLQFLFEYFSETQRNKGNFPGRFSGRQFSNSRSEMNVSTLELGDSALYLCASSPLGDQETQYFGPGTRLLVL.

This clonotype appeared many times. Compared with germline, one end of the junction differs, possibly owing to a read error. This chain links TRBV12-3 or TRBV12-4 with TRBJ1-2; D call uncertain. The CDR3 is 12 amino acids. The CDR3 DNA reads TGTGCCAGCAGTTTATCGGGCCTCGACGGCCTCTTC. Translating gives CASSLSGLDGLF.

This clonotype was found many times. The chain links TRBV5-5 to TRBJ1-5; 8 bases map to TRBD1. CDR1 and CDR2 from the germline V gene are SGHKS and YYEKEE (reference sequence). The CDR3 sequence is 15 residues long. V shed 2 bases, J shed 3 bases, and the junction held 4 bases outside the gene matches. CDR3 region: CASSFGQGYNQPQHF. The CDR3 coding sequence is TGTGCCAGCAGCTTTGGACAGGGATACAATCAGCCCCAGCATTTT.

This clonotype was seen a few times. The rearrangement links TRBV20-1 to TRBJ1-5; maybe TRBD1 (6 bases). From germline, CDR1 is DFQATT and CDR2 SNEGSKA (reference sequence). V was shortened by 6 bases and J by 0 bases, with 9 bases between the two germline ends. This CDR3 is 13 amino acids long. CDR3 in amino acids: CSARQDSNQPQHF. The DNA for the CDR3 is TGCAGTGCGCGACAGGATAGCAATCAGCCCCAGCATTTT.

V is TRBV20-1 and J is TRBJ1-4, with 7 bases matching TRBD1. The germline V gene has CDR1 DFQATT and CDR2 SNEGSKA (reference sequence). The CDR3 contains 13 residues. V lost 7 bases, J lost 7 bases, and 9 bases stayed unmatched. DNA for the CDR3: TGCAGTGTCCCAGCCAGGGGGGGTGAAAAACTGTTTTTT. Protein sequence: CSVPARGGEKLFF.

This clonotype occurred many times. This chain links TRBV7-6 with TRBJ1-3, with D possibly matching TRBD1 (5 bases). The CDR3 runs to 15 residues. Germline lookup yields CDR1 SGHVS and CDR2 FNYEAQ. The V and J ends lost 4 bases and 4 bases respectively, with 14 bases between them. This CDR3 reads CASSSRQTLGNTIYF. The CDR3 DNA follows: TGTGCCAGCAGCTCGAGACAGACACTAGGAAACACCATATATTTT.

Many counts were recorded for this clonotype. The V and J genes are TRBV3-1 and TRBJ2-1; TRBD1 aligns across 7 bases. The CDR3 spans 19 residues. The J segment lost 4 bases and the V segment lost 3 bases, leaving 18 bases of the junction unmatched. CDR1 and CDR2 from the germline V gene are LGHDT and YNNKEL (reference sequence). The DNA of the CDR3 is TGTGCCAGCAGCCAGGAGGTTAACAGAGGGGGCCGGATTTACAATGAGCAGTTCTTC. It codes for CASSQEVNRGGRIYNEQFF.

This clonotype was detected ten times or more. The V gene is TRBV20-1, the J gene TRBJ1-2, with no clear D. The V end lost 1 base, the J end lost 2 bases, and 11 bases lay between the germline ends. The germline V gene encodes CDR1 DFQATT and CDR2 SNEGSKA (reference sequence). The CDR3 covers 14 residues. The CDR3 loop is CSARAPATNYGYTF. The CDR3 nucleotides read TGCAGTGCTAGAGCCCCGGCCACGAACTATGGCTACACCTTC.

This clonotype has at least ten counts. This chain uses TRBV20-1 with TRBJ1-6, with 9 bases fitting TRBD1. Trimming at V came to 6 bases and at J to 17 bases, leaving 11 bases not matched to a gene. CDR1 DFQATT and CDR2 SNEGSKA come from the germline V gene (reference sequence). The CDR3 totals 12 residues. The CDR3 region is CSAARGQGTVHF. CDR3 DNA sequence: TGCAGTGCGGCCCGGGGACAGGGTACCGTCCACTTT.

The sample holds many counts of this clonotype. CDR3 DNA: TGTGCCAGCAGTGCCGCACACTCTGGAAACACCATATATTTT. Translated: CASSAAHSGNTIYF. The chain carries TRBV28 and TRBJ1-3, with D uncertain. This CDR3 comprises 14 residues. The germline V gene encodes CDR1 MDHEN and CDR2 SYDVKM. Deletions cut 5 bases from V and 0 bases from J, with 8 bases between.

In its sample, this clonotype was seen many times. This CDR3 reads CASRTGGLMNTEAFF. In DNA, the CDR3 is TGTGCCAGCAGGACTGGGGGGTTAATGAACACTGAAGCTTTCTTT. The rearrangement uses TRBV12-3 or TRBV12-4 and TRBJ1-1; tentatively, D is TRBD1 (5 bases). The CDR3 has 15 residues. V was cut by 6 bases and J by 0 bases, with 14 bases left in between.

This clonotype was recorded at least ten times. This chain links TRBV12-3 or TRBV12-4 with TRBJ1-5; D gene unclear. The CDR3 has 13 residues. V was shortened by 5 bases and J by 4 bases, with 9 bases between the two germline ends. CDR3 residues: CASSAGLNQPQHF. The CDR3 nucleotides are TGTGCCAGCAGTGCGGGCCTAAATCAGCCCCAGCATTTT.

This clonotype was seen just once. The gene calls are TRBV6-2 or TRBV6-3 and TRBJ2-7, with TRBD1 identical over 7 bases. The V segment lost 7 bases and the J segment 4 bases; nucleotides outside the gene matches: 10. Looked up from germline, CDR1 is MNHEY and CDR2 is SVGEGT. CDR3 length: 14 residues. CDR3 nucleotide sequence: TGTGCCAGCACTGACGGGACAGTGGTTTACGAGCAGTACTTC. Translation gives CASTDGTVVYEQYF.

At least ten counts were recorded for this clonotype. The rearrangement uses TRBV5-1 and TRBJ2-6; no firm D call. The V gene lost 0 bases and the J gene lost 0 bases, with 7 bases spanning the gap. CDR3 size: 16 residues. Germline assignment: CDR1 SGHRS and CDR2 YFSETQ. The CDR3 region is CASSLDTSSGANVLTF. CDR3 in DNA: TGCGCCAGCAGCTTGGACACCTCCTCTGGGGCCAACGTCCTGACTTTC. Full variable domain (rest looked up from reference TRBV5-1 and TRBJ2-6): KAGVTQTPRYLIKTRGQQVTLSCSPISGHRSVSWYQQTPGQGLQFLFEYFSETQRNKGNFPGRFSGRQFSNSRSEMNVSTLELGDSALYLCASSLDTSSGANVLTFGAGSRLTVL.

This clonotype was detected many times. The rearrangement joins TRBV7-9 to TRBJ1-4; no clear D gene. Germline V gene lookup returns CDR1 SEHNR and CDR2 FQNEAQ (reference sequence). The CDR3 is made up of 12 amino acids. Trimming took 5 bases from V and 8 from J, leaving 9 bases between them. The CDR3 DNA is TGTGCCAGCAGCCTCAAAGGGGAAAAACTGTTTTTT. Translation: CASSLKGEKLFF.

The chain links TRBV18 to TRBJ2-7; D call uncertain. V lost 2 bases, J lost 7 bases, and 18 bases lay in between. CDR1 and CDR2 (germline): KGHSH, LQKENI. The CDR3 sequence is 15 residues long. CDR3: CASSPFETTFWEQYF. In DNA form, the CDR3 reads TGTGCCAGCTCACCATTCGAGACAACCTTCTGGGAGCAGTACTTC. The full variable domain, with the rest looked up from reference TRBV18 and TRBJ2-7, is NAGVMQNPRHLVRRRGQEARLRCSPMKGHSHVYWYRQLPEEGLKFMVYLQKENIIDESGMPKERFSAEFPKEGPSILRIQQVVRGDSAAYFCASSPFETTFWEQYFGPGTRLTVT.

This clonotype showed up many times. The rearrangement links TRBV2 to TRBJ1-2, with a possible D match to TRBD1 (6 bases). The CDR3 runs 15 residues. Trimming took off 5 bases at V and 3 bases at J, with 16 bases between the two ends. Germline CDR1 is SNHLY and CDR2 is FYNNEI. The CDR3 DNA is TGTGCCAGCAGTTTTTCCTCGGACAGCTACTATGGCTACACCTTC. Its translation: CASSFSSDSYYGYTF. Filled out from reference TRBV2 and TRBJ1-2, the complete variable domain reads EPEVTQTPSHQVTQMGQEVILRCVPISNHLYFYWYRQILGQKVEFLVSFYNNEISEKSEIFDDQFSVERPDGSNFTLKIRSTKLEDSAMYFCASSFSSDSYYGYTFGSGTRLTVV.

This clonotype was counted at least ten times. The chain uses TRBV5-1 and TRBJ1-2; 7 bases align to TRBD1. Germline assignment: CDR1 SGHRS and CDR2 YFSETQ. Germline trimming cut 0 bases from V and 4 bases from J; bases unmatched to any gene: 6. The CDR3 has 15 amino acids. This CDR3 is CASSLDPRGSYGYTF. In nucleotides, the CDR3 is TGCGCCAGCAGCTTGGACCCCAGGGGGAGCTATGGCTACACCTTC.

This clonotype occurred many times. At one end the junction does not follow the germline gene, possibly because of a read error. The V and J genes are TRBV15 and TRBJ2-5, with D perhaps matching TRBD1 or TRBD2 (5 bases each). There are 14 residues in the CDR3. Per germline, CDR1 LNHNV and CDR2 YYDKDF (reference sequence). DNA for the CDR3: TGTGCCACCAGCAGAGATCAGGGACGGGACCGTCGGGACTTC. This sequence encodes CATSRDQGRDRRDF.

At least ten counts were recorded for this clonotype. The rearrangement joins TRBV12-3 or TRBV12-4 to TRBJ2-7; 7 nucleotides align to TRBD1. This CDR3 region has 15 residues. V lost 6 bases to trimming and J lost 2 bases; unmatched junction nucleotides: 10. The CDR3 region is CASSQTGTATYEQYF. Here the CDR3 DNA reads TGTGCCAGCAGCCAGACCGGGACAGCGACCTACGAGCAGTACTTC.

The V call is TRBV6-1, the J call TRBJ1-1; no firm D call. The length of the CDR3 is 15 residues. Germline V gene data show CDR1 as MNHNS and CDR2 as SASEGT. Trimming took off 6 bases at V and 0 bases at J, with 14 bases between the two ends. The CDR3 DNA reads TGTGCCAGCAGGGAGGAACCCACAGTGAACACTGAAGCTTTCTTT. Translation: CASREEPTVNTEAFF.